This T cell receptor (beta chain) was captured by sequencing in a study of blood T cell repertoires in COVID-19. At the level of the study: COVID-19 samples, acute and convalescent, were from the United States, Italy and Spain. T cells, B-cell-depleted T cells, or PBMCs provided the cDNA or gDNA that served as material.

V shed 3 bases and J shed 10 bases, with 25 bases lying between them. Germline V CDR1 and CDR2: LGHDT, YNNKEL (reference sequence). This CDR3 has 18 residues. Seattle's enrolled individuals joined amid active infection and were then monitored longitudinally. The authors' processing: Counts of nucleated cells, estimated from reference gene primer amplification, were obtained. The assay was immunoSEQ multiplex PCR, and TCRdb's table has in-frame clones only and misses some. That table gives V, J and clone size, and the DNA gave D and trimming. The sample holds 250,000 to 400,000 clones, 85% to 90% seen once.

The V and J genes are TRBV3-1 (or the pseudogene TRBV3-2) and TRBJ1-6; weak D call: TRBD1 (5 bases). The sample consisted of peripheral blood. The source is a woman aged 30 to 39 with COVID-19, enrolled during active disease. The CDR3 is CASSQKWKGPGEGSPLHF. The CDR3 DNA sequence: TGTGCCAGCAGCCAGAAGTGGAAGGGGCCGGGCGAAGGCTCACCCCTCCACTTT.